This TCR beta chain was sequenced in a study of shared clonotypes between healthy human individuals. All the donors were Caucasian adults who lived in Nashville, Tennessee. CDR3 length equals 14 residues. Looked up from germline, CDR1 is SGHTA and CDR2 is FQGNSA. Trimming removed 4 bases at V and 4 bases at J, with 13 bases between. Here immunoSEQ multiplex PCR was the method, and the copy in TCRdb shows in-frame clones only, minus some. The profile shows about 2.4 million clones, more than 85% of them singletons. The receptor was derived from a man between 18 and 29 years old in good health. Some clones in this sample may be carry-over from other donors' samples. The specimen was naive CD4+ T cells from PBMCs. Specified subset: CD45RA+ positively selected. The J gene is TRBJ1-1, the V gene TRBV7-2; D remains unclear. The CDR3 region is CASSSSAVTTEAFF. In DNA, the CDR3 is TGTGCCAGCAGCTCCTCGGCCGTAACCACTGAAGCTTTCTTT.